This T cell receptor beta chain is from a study of post-analysis software for immune sequencing data. Turning to the study itself: Courses of disease covered relapsing-remitting, secondary progressive and progressive-relapsing multiple sclerosis.

Carried by the TCR beta cDNA libraries were unique molecular identifiers. From approximately 0.95 to 9.8 million T cells, 450,000 to 550,000 cDNA molecules were obtained. TCRdb re-analysed the PCR reads in MiXCR, keeping a single row per CDR3 protein. The repertoire consists of under 900,000 distinct CDR3 sequences, with 53% occurring once and the leading ten covering around 4.5%. General study findings and limits: Patients showed TRBV5-6, TRBV5-1 and TRBV20-1 among four to six TRBV segments more frequent than in controls. Samples made in the same batch grouped tightly together by F measure. In multiple sclerosis, normalized Chao1 diversity was significantly below that of controls.

V dropped 2 bases and J dropped 6 bases, with 16 bases sitting between them. The germline V gene encodes CDR1 SGHRS and CDR2 YFSETQ. This CDR3 comprises 15 residues. On this clonotype itself: The antigen remains undetermined.

Source material: blood. The receptor was derived from a girl under 18 with multiple sclerosis. The rearrangement uses TRBV5-1 and TRBJ2-3; D gene ambiguous. The CDR3 DNA is TGCGCCAGCAGCTTTCCCAGTACTCACGGGGATACGCAGTATTTT. This sequence encodes CASSFPSTHGDTQYF. The full variable domain, its missing parts supplied by reference TRBV5-1 and TRBJ2-3, is KAGVTQTPRYLIKTRGQQVTLSCSPISGHRSVSWYQQTPGQGLQFLFEYFSETQRNKGNFPGRFSGRQFSNSRSEMNVSTLELGDSALYLCASSFPSTHGDTQYFGPGTRLTVL.